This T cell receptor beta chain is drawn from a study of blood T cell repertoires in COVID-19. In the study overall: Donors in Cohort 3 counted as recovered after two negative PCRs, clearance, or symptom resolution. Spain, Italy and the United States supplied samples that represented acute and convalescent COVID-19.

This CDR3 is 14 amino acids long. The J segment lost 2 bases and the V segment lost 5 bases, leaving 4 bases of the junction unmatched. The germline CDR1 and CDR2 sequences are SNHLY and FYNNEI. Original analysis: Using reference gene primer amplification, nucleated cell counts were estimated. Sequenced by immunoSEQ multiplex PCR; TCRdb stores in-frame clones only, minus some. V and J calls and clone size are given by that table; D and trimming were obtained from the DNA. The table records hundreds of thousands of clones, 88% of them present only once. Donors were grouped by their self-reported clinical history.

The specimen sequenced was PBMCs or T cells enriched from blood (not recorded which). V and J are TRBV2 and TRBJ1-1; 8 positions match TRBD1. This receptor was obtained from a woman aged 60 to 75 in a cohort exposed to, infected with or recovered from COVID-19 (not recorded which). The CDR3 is CASSFRGLNTEAFF. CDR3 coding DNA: TGTGCCAGCAGTTTCAGGGGGCTCAACACTGAAGCTTTCTTT.